This T cell receptor (beta chain) was captured by sequencing in a study of blood T cell repertoires in COVID-19. Study in general: The origin of the acute and convalescent COVID-19 samples was the United States, Italy and Spain.

The V segment lost 3 bases and the J segment 2 bases; nucleotides outside the gene matches: 13. The length of the CDR3 is 17 residues. CDR1 and CDR2 from the germline V gene are SGHNT and YYREEE (reference sequence). Data came from immunoSEQ multiplex PCR; TCRdb stores just in-frame clones and leaves some out. The sample yields 250,000 or so clones, approximately 90% seen once. Seattle cases were enrolled at active infection and followed longitudinally. The sequencing input was peripheral blood. The receptor comes from a woman in her twenties or thirties with COVID-19, enrolled during active disease. The chain is built from TRBV5-4 and TRBJ1-1, with 7 bases lining up with TRBD1. CDR3 sequence: CASSSSRGRTLNTEAFF. For the CDR3, the DNA is TGTGCCAGCAGCTCGTCCAGGGGGAGAACTCTAAACACTGAAGCTTTCTTT.